The 8 T cell receptor beta chains below all came from one sample that was sequenced in a study of human T cells and chemical hapten exposure. TCRdb itself ran the RACE reads through MiXCR, one entry per CDR3 protein. The repertoire holds tens of thousands of distinct CDR3 sequences, with roughly 8.8% as singletons. Time point denoted: pre-sensitization, week 0. Treatment denoted: therapeutic diphenylcyclopropenone sensitization with weekly scalp DPC. The sequences come from whole blood, collected in connection with sensitization to the hapten diphenylcyclopropenone (DPC). The receptors stem from a middle-aged woman with alopecia areata. Some clones in this sample may be carry-over from other donors' samples.

The sample holds a few counts of this clonotype. At one end the junction does not follow the germline gene, possibly because of a read error. The rearrangement links TRBV7-2 to TRBJ2-1, with 8 bases matching TRBD2. The CDR3 is 13 residues long. Germline V gene lookup returns CDR1 SGHTA and CDR2 FQGNSA. CDR3 in DNA: TGTGCCAGCAGCTTAGCCGGCGAGACTAGCGTCCACTTC. The encoded protein is CASSLAGETSVHF.

This clonotype came up a few times. J is TRBJ1-1 and V is TRBV18, with D hard to call. Trimming shortened V by 2 bases and J by 6 bases, and 7 bases separated the two germline ends. There are 12 residues in the CDR3. CDR1 and CDR2 (germline): KGHSH, LQKENI. CDR3 amino acids: CASSPGYAEAFF. In DNA form, the CDR3 reads TGTGCCAGCTCACCAGGTTACGCTGAAGCTTTCTTT.

The table lists this clonotype with many counts. The chain couples TRBV20-1 to TRBJ2-1; D gene unclear. Germline assignment: CDR1 DFQATT and CDR2 SNEGSKA (reference sequence). V shed 3 bases and J shed 8 bases, with 8 bases lying between them. The CDR3 has 11 amino acids. This CDR3 is CSASWVDEQFF. DNA of the CDR3: TGCAGTGCTAGTTGGGTCGATGAGCAGTTCTTC.

There are many counts of this clonotype. CDR3 DNA sequence: TGTGCCTTCAGCGTTCGGGAAAACACCGGGGAGCTGTTTTTT. Translation gives CAFSVRENTGELFF. The chain recombines TRBV7-9 with TRBJ2-2; possibly TRBD2 for D (5 bases). V was trimmed by 11 bases and J by 2 bases, leaving 15 bases between them. The germline CDR1 and CDR2 sequences are SEHNR and FQNEAQ (reference sequence). The CDR3 spans 14 residues.

This clonotype was detected a few times. The chain uses TRBV30 and TRBJ2-5; D perhaps matches TRBD1 (6 bases). This CDR3 comprises 14 residues. Trimming took off 4 bases at V and 5 bases at J, with 17 bases between the two ends. The V gene's germline CDR1 is GTSNPN and CDR2 SVGIG (reference sequence). CDR3 in DNA: TGTGCCTGGAAGGTTACAGGGACGGGCGAGACCCAGTACTTC. Translating gives CAWKVTGTGETQYF.

The table lists this clonotype with many counts. This chain links TRBV15 with TRBJ1-2; 7 bases map to TRBD1. Looked up from germline, CDR1 is LNHNV and CDR2 is YYDKDF (reference sequence). V lost 0 bases and J lost 2; bases outside the gene matches: 3. This CDR3 comprises 15 residues. The CDR3, as DNA: TGTGCCACCAGCAGAGACCTGACAGGGAACTATGGCTACACCTTC. It specifies CATSRDLTGNYGYTF.

The chain has TRBV7-8 and TRBJ2-5, with TRBD2 matching over 9 bases. From germline, CDR1 is SGHVS and CDR2 FQNEAQ. V lost 8 bases to trimming and J lost 7 bases; unmatched junction nucleotides: 14. The CDR3 runs 15 residues. The CDR3 spells CASRTQTSGYVTQYF. CDR3 nucleotides: TGTGCCAGCCGCACCCAGACTAGCGGATATGTGACCCAGTACTTC. The full variable domain, rest sourced from reference TRBV7-8 and TRBJ2-5, is GAGVSQSPRYKVAKRGQDVALRCDPISGHVSLFWYQQALGQGPEFLTYFQNEAQLDKSGLPSDRFFAERPEGSVSTLKIQRTQQEDSAVYLCASRTQTSGYVTQYFGPGTRLLVL.

The table lists this clonotype with many counts. This chain joins TRBV28 and TRBJ2-7, with D unclear. CDR1 is MDHEN and CDR2 is SYDVKM in the germline V gene. CDR3 length: 13 residues. Trimming pared 3 bases from V and 6 bases from J, leaving 12 bases between. The CDR3 reads CASSFTPVFEQYF. The CDR3 coding sequence is TGTGCCAGCAGTTTTACCCCTGTCTTCGAGCAGTACTTC.